This T cell receptor beta chain was recorded in a study of CD8 T cells in ankylosing spondylitis. Study outcomes and limitations: Blood from ankylosing spondylitis patients appeared to carry a characteristic roughly 8-variant TCR beta motif. Previously reported in reactive arthritis synovial fluid and blood were some of the motif variants. Clones linked with disease were CD8+ and fairly uncommon in the peripheral blood. Matched synovial fluid from ankylosing spondylitis patients was reported to be enriched for disease-linked clones.

Quantitative 5'-RACE with molecular barcodes produced the TCR beta libraries. TCRdb re-analysed the 5' RACE reads in MiXCR, keeping a single row per CDR3 protein. The profile shows 470,000 or so distinct CDR3 sequences, about 25% of them singletons. This clonotype was counted between two and nine times. The target antigen is unknown. CDR3 length: 18 amino acids. Germline V CDR1 and CDR2: LGHNA, YNFKEQ. J gave up 7 bases and V 3 bases, and 20 bases lay outside the gene matches. The sample was blood, either unsorted or a sorted T cell fraction (not recorded which). The genes are TRBV4-2 and TRBJ1-1; 7 bases fit TRBD1. This clonotype was sampled from a male donor with ankylosing spondylitis. The CDR3 is CASSQPDRDSYDPHEAFF. CDR3 sequence (DNA): TGTGCCAGCAGCCAGCCAGACAGGGATAGCTACGACCCTCATGAAGCTTTCTTT.